A selection of T cell receptor beta chains follows, all from one sample in a study of T-cell memory formation after mild COVID-19. TCRdb re-called the 5' RACE reads with MiXCR, one entry per CDR3 protein. The sample shows hundreds of thousands of distinct CDR3 sequences, around 21% of them seen only once. Sequencing used PBMCs or a T cell subset sorted from them (not recorded which). Receptors were obtained from an adult woman who had mild COVID-19 (a few samples of this study predate the infection). Cell type and time point are not known. Each CDR3 is given with its conserved first and last residue. A D gene is named only where the DNA matches it firmly. Some rows have no size entry. The others give once, few or many, or a class for an expanded clone.

size: few
J: TRBJ2-3
V: TRBV7-9
D: TRBD1
length: 18
CDR3: CASSDHGLGQGPTDTQYF
DNA: TGTGCCAGCAGCGACCACGGCCTGGGACAGGGGCCGACAGATACGCAGTATTTT

size: -
J: TRBJ2-2
V: TRBV12-3/TRBV12-4
D: -
length: 15
CDR3: CASRPSGTNTGELFF
DNA: TGTGCCAGCAGACCAAGCGGTACGAACACCGGGGAGCTGTTTTTT

size: few
J: TRBJ2-3
V: TRBV7-3
D: -
length: 15
CDR3: CASSLGGAMGDTQYF
DNA: TGTGCCAGCAGCCTCGGCGGGGCCATGGGAGATACGCAGTATTTT

size: few
J: TRBJ1-2
V: TRBV4-1
D: -
length: 16
CDR3: CASRQTFNGVNYGYTF
DNA: TGCGCCAGCAGGCAAACTTTTAACGGGGTTAACTATGGCTACACCTTC

size: -
J: TRBJ1-1
V: TRBV30
D: -
length: 13
CDR3: CAWSVTANTEAFF
DNA: TGTGCCTGGAGTGTAACGGCGAACACTGAAGCTTTCTTT

size: few
J: TRBJ1-5
V: TRBV7-6
D: -
length: 13
CDR3: CASSLGGVQPQHF
DNA: TGTGCCAGCAGCTTAGGGGGTGTCCAGCCCCAGCATTTT

size: -
J: TRBJ2-1
V: TRBV7-9
D: TRBD2
length: 15
CDR3: CASSLDPGGFSELTF
DNA: TGTGCCAGCAGCTTAGACCCGGGGGGATTTTCGGAATTAACCTTC

size: -
J: TRBJ2-7
V: TRBV7-9
D: TRBD2
length: 16
CDR3: CASSFVPGLAPPEQYF
DNA: TGTGCCAGCAGCTTTGTCCCGGGACTAGCCCCCCCCGAGCAGTACTTC

size: -
J: TRBJ1-1
V: TRBV6-5
D: -
length: 14
CDR3: CASSYEGMNTEAFF
DNA: TGTGCCAGCAGTTACGAGGGCATGAACACTGAAGCTTTCTTT

size: few
J: TRBJ1-5
V: TRBV19
D: -
length: 16
CDR3: CASSYMVGLTNQPQHF
DNA: TGTGCCAGTAGTTATATGGTCGGTCTAACTAATCAGCCCCAGCATTTT

size: few
J: TRBJ2-5
V: TRBV30
D: TRBD2
length: 15
CDR3: CAWRGGGGPQETQYF
DNA: TGTGCCTGGAGGGGAGGCGGGGGGCCCCAAGAGACCCAGTACTTC

size: -
J: TRBJ1-5
V: TRBV7-8
D: -
length: 15
CDR3: CASWGRGASNQPQHF
DNA: TGTGCCAGCTGGGGGAGAGGGGCGAGCAATCAGCCCCAGCATTTT

size: -
J: TRBJ1-5
V: TRBV12-3/TRBV12-4
D: TRBD1
length: 13
CDR3: CASRPGQGQPQHF
DNA: TGTGCCAGCAGACCGGGACAGGGGCAGCCCCAGCATTTT

size: few
J: TRBJ2-5
V: TRBV5-1
D: TRBD1
length: 14
CDR3: CASSPQGQGGTQYF
DNA: TGCGCCAGCAGCCCTCAGGGACAGGGCGGGACCCAGTACTTC

size: -
J: TRBJ2-5
V: TRBV30
D: TRBD1
length: 15
CDR3: CAWNTGTGQGKTQYF
DNA: TGTGCCTGGAACACCGGGACAGGGCAAGGAAAGACCCAGTACTTC

size: few
J: TRBJ1-1
V: TRBV6-5
D: -
length: 14
CDR3: CASSYTGTASEAFF
DNA: TGTGCCAGCAGTTACACCGGGACCGCCTCAGAAGCTTTCTTT

size: -
J: TRBJ2-1
V: TRBV10-3
D: -
length: 14
CDR3: CAIRGTTQINEQFF
DNA: TGTGCCATCAGGGGAACTACGCAGATAAATGAGCAGTTCTTC

size: few
J: TRBJ1-2
V: TRBV5-4
D: -
length: 15
CDR3: CASSLTLRVSDGYTF
DNA: TGTGCCAGCAGCTTGACCCTCAGGGTCTCGGATGGCTACACCTTC

size: few
J: TRBJ1-4
V: TRBV6-6
D: TRBD1
length: 16
CDR3: CASKPGQGATNEKLFF
DNA: TGTGCCAGCAAACCGGGACAGGGAGCGACTAATGAAAAACTGTTTTTT

size: -
J: TRBJ2-3
V: TRBV20-1
D: -
length: 15
CDR3: CSARDRVSGLDTQYF
DNA: TGCAGTGCTAGAGACCGGGTGTCCGGGTTAGATACGCAGTATTTT

size: -
J: TRBJ2-1
V: TRBV20-1
D: TRBD1
length: 15
CDR3: CSARRRDRVYNEQFF
DNA: TGCAGTGCTAGACGACGGGACAGGGTATACAATGAGCAGTTCTTC

size: few
J: TRBJ2-1
V: TRBV5-1
D: TRBD1
length: 16
CDR3: CASSLRPAQGDNEQFF
DNA: TGCGCCAGCAGCTTGCGCCCGGCGCAGGGGGACAATGAGCAGTTCTTC

size: few
J: TRBJ1-2
V: TRBV7-2
D: -
length: 14
CDR3: CASSRTGSNYGYTF
DNA: TGTGCCAGCAGCCGGACGGGCTCTAACTATGGCTACACCTTC

size: -
J: TRBJ2-5
V: TRBV7-6
D: TRBD2
length: 17
CDR3: CASSLRMVAGGQETQYF
DNA: TGTGCCAGCAGCCTACGTATGGTAGCGGGGGGCCAAGAGACCCAGTACTTC

size: few
J: TRBJ2-7
V: TRBV5-6
D: -
length: 14
CDR3: CASSTPTDSYEQYF
DNA: TGTGCCAGCAGCACCCCGACAGACTCCTACGAGCAGTACTTC

size: -
J: TRBJ2-1
V: TRBV11-2
D: TRBD2
length: 17
CDR3: CASSFRTSGVSYNEQFF
DNA: TGTGCCAGCAGCTTTCGGACTAGCGGGGTCTCCTACAATGAGCAGTTCTTC

size: many
J: TRBJ2-2
V: TRBV7-2
D: -
length: 14
CDR3: CASSLVRGTGELFF
DNA: TGTGCCAGCAGCTTAGTACGCGGCACCGGGGAGCTGTTTTTT

size: few
J: TRBJ1-1
V: TRBV30
D: TRBD1
length: 15
CDR3: CAWSTPGTENTEAFF
DNA: TGTGCCTGGAGTACACCAGGGACAGAGAACACTGAAGCTTTCTTT

size: -
J: TRBJ2-4
V: TRBV19
D: -
length: 12
CDR3: CASSPLGNIQYF
DNA: TGTGCCAGTAGTCCCCTCGGAAACATTCAGTACTTC

size: -
J: TRBJ2-1
V: TRBV19
D: TRBD2
length: 17
CDR3: CASSVWASGSTINEQFF
DNA: TGTGCCAGTAGTGTCTGGGCTAGCGGGAGTACAATCAATGAGCAGTTCTTC

size: few
J: TRBJ2-7
V: TRBV2
D: -
length: 12
CDR3: CASSGGGYEQYF
DNA: TGTGCCAGCAGTGGAGGAGGGTACGAGCAGTACTTC

size: few
J: TRBJ1-1
V: TRBV4-1
D: -
length: 14
CDR3: CASSQDSGGTEAFF
DNA: TGCGCCAGCAGCCAAGATTCCGGAGGTACTGAAGCTTTCTTT

size: few
J: TRBJ1-1
V: TRBV4-2
D: TRBD1
length: 14
CDR3: CASSQAGGQAEAFF
DNA: TGTGCCAGCAGCCAAGCAGGGGGACAAGCTGAAGCTTTCTTT

size: few
J: TRBJ2-2
V: TRBV10-3
D: TRBD1
length: 14
CDR3: CAISLQGDGGELFF
DNA: TGTGCCATCAGTCTACAGGGGGATGGCGGGGAGCTGTTTTTT

size: -
J: TRBJ1-1
V: TRBV12-3/TRBV12-4
D: -
length: 17
CDR3: CASSLPRDGDYYTEAFF
DNA: TGTGCCAGCAGTTTACCCCGGGACGGGGATTACTACACTGAAGCTTTCTTT

size: few
J: TRBJ2-7
V: TRBV20-1
D: TRBD1
length: 15
CDR3: CSASRDRGVSYEQYF
DNA: TGCAGTGCTAGTCGGGACAGGGGTGTCTCCTACGAGCAGTACTTC

size: few
J: TRBJ2-2
V: TRBV12-3/TRBV12-4
D: -
length: 16
CDR3: CASSLWGPENTGELFF
DNA: TGTGCCAGCAGTTTATGGGGTCCGGAGAACACCGGGGAGCTGTTTTTT

size: -
J: TRBJ2-7
V: TRBV12-3/TRBV12-4
D: -
length: 13
CDR3: CASSFTPSYEQYF
DNA: TGTGCCAGCAGTTTTACCCCGAGCTACGAGCAGTACTTC

size: many
J: TRBJ1-5
V: TRBV29-1
D: TRBD1
length: 12
CDR3: CSVATGREPQHF
DNA: TGCAGCGTTGCGACAGGGAGGGAGCCCCAGCATTTT

size: -
J: TRBJ2-7
V: TRBV20-1
D: -
length: 13
CDR3: CSARQGGGYEQYF
DNA: TGCAGTGCTAGACAGGGAGGGGGCTACGAGCAGTACTTC